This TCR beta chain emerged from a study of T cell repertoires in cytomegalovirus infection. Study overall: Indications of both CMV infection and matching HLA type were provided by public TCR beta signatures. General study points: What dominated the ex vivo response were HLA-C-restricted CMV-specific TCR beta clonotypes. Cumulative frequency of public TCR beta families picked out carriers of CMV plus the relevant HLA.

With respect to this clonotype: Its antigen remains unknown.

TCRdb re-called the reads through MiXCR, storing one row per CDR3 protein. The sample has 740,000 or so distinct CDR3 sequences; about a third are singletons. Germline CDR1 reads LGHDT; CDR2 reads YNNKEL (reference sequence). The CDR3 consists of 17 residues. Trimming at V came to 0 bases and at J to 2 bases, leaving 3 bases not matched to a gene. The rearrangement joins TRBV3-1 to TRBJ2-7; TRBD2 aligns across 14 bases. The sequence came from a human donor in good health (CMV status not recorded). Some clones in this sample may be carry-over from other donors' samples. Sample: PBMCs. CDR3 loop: CASSQDLTSGRAYEQYF. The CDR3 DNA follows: TGTGCCAGCAGCCAAGATCTGACTAGCGGGAGGGCCTACGAGCAGTACTTC.